The next 17 T cell receptor beta chains were all read from a single sample in a study of vaccination and CD4 T cells after COVID-19. Cultured CD4+ T cell DNA underwent sequencing with the Oncomine TCR Beta short-read assay. TCRdb ran MiXCR on the PCR reads and lists one entry per CDR3 protein. The table has fewer than 20,000 distinct CDR3 sequences, more than 70% seen once. Which antigens these TCRs recognize remains unknown. As to treatment: approximately nine-day PBMC culture with coronavirus spike peptide pools or control peptides (ViraFEST assay). Source material: CD4+ T cells from blood, cultured in vitro. All receptors derive from a human donor who had recovered from COVID-19.

This clonotype was detected a few times. V is TRBV30 and J is TRBJ2-5, with 8 positions matching TRBD2. The CDR3 spans 12 residues. Losses at the gene ends were 7 bases for V and 5 bases for J; bases not matched to a gene: 6. Per the germline V gene, CDR1 is GTSNPN and CDR2 is SVGIG (reference sequence). In DNA, the CDR3 is TGTGCCTTTGACGGGAGGGTTGAGACCCAGTACTTC. Translated, it gives CAFDGRVETQYF.

The chain employs TRBV20-1 and TRBJ2-1; D assignment may be TRBD1 or TRBD2 (5 bases each). This CDR3 comprises 11 residues. Looked up from germline, CDR1 is DFQATT and CDR2 is SNEGSKA (reference sequence). CDR3 nucleotides: TGCAGCGTTTTGGGGACCCATGAGCAGTTCTTC. It encodes CSVLGTHEQFF.

This clonotype has more than one count but fewer than ten. The rearrangement joins TRBV7-9 to TRBJ2-5, with 11 bases matching TRBD1. This CDR3 spans 17 amino acids. V was clipped by 5 bases and J by 2 bases; unmatched bases: 10. Germline V lookup: CDR1 SEHNR, CDR2 FQNEAQ (reference sequence). The CDR3, as DNA: TGTGCCAGCAGCGCAGGACAGGGGGCGCGCGCGCAAGAGACCCAGTACTTC. It encodes CASSAGQGARAQETQYF.

The CDR3 region is CATSGPSPSGNTIYF. For the CDR3, the DNA is TGTGCCACCAGTGGGCCCTCACCCTCTGGAAACACCATATATTTT. This chain uses TRBV24-1 with TRBJ1-3; no clear D. CDR3 length equals 15 residues. The germline V gene has CDR1 KGHDR and CDR2 SFDVKD. The V and J ends lost 5 bases and 0 bases respectively, with 10 bases between them.

The genes are TRBV7-2 and TRBJ1-5; D gene ambiguous. The CDR3 is 16 amino acids. V was shortened by 1 base and J by 0 bases, with 10 bases between the two germline ends. The germline CDR1 and CDR2 sequences are SGHTA and FQGNSA. CDR3 in amino acids: CASSLVGGSSNQPQHF. The CDR3 DNA is TGTGCCAGCAGCTTAGTAGGCGGCAGTAGCAATCAGCCCCAGCATTTT.

The J gene is TRBJ1-2, the V gene TRBV18; D is unresolved. CDR3 length: 15 residues. Germline CDR1 KGHSH, CDR2 LQKENI. Trimming took off 3 bases at V and 0 bases at J, with 11 bases between the two ends. The CDR3, as DNA: TGTGCCAGCTCACCCCTAGGCGAAGCTAACTATGGCTACACCTTC. It encodes CASSPLGEANYGYTF.

The CDR3 coding sequence is TGCGCCAGCAGCTGGGGCACAGTGCCCCAGGGGATGAACACTGAAGCTTTCTTT. It translates to CASSWGTVPQGMNTEAFF. The V gene is TRBV5-1, the J gene TRBJ1-1; TRBD1 might be the D (6 bases). The V end lost 3 bases, the J end lost 0 bases, and 21 bases lay between the germline ends. Per germline, CDR1 SGHRS and CDR2 YFSETQ. The CDR3 is 18 residues long.

The chain has TRBV19 and TRBJ1-1, with D perhaps TRBD1 (5 bases). This CDR3 has 13 residues. Trimming cost V 5 bases and J 5 bases, with 12 bases left between them. The V gene's germline CDR1 is LNHDA and CDR2 SQIVND (reference sequence). The CDR3 DNA is TGTGCCAGTAGTTCGAGGGGTCGGACTGAAGCTTTCTTT. Protein product: CASSSRGRTEAFF. Variable domain in full (rest from reference TRBV19 and TRBJ1-1): DGGITQSPKYLFRKEGQNVTLSCEQNLNHDAMYWYRQDPGQGLRLIYYSQIVNDFQKGDIAEGYSVSREKKESFPLTVTSAQKNPTAFYLCASSSRGRTEAFFGQGTRLTVV.

The chain joins TRBV20-1 to TRBJ1-5; tentative D call: TRBD1 (5 bases). V lost 1 base and J 0 bases, leaving 22 bases between the germline ends. This CDR3 has 19 amino acids. Germline V gene sequence: CDR1 DFQATT, CDR2 SNEGSKA (reference sequence). CDR3 nucleotide sequence: TGCAGTGCTAGAGTGGGTGGAGGGGCTACTTCATATAGCAATCAGCCCCAGCATTTT. Translation: CSARVGGGATSYSNQPQHF.

This clonotype was counted only a few times. V and J are TRBV11-2 and TRBJ2-5; perhaps TRBD1 as D (5 bases). This CDR3 comprises 15 residues. The germline V gene encodes CDR1 SGHAT and CDR2 FQNNGV. V shed 1 base and J shed 3 bases, with 12 bases lying between them. Here the CDR3 DNA reads TGTGCCAGCAGCTTAGGCGTCGGCAGGGAAGAGACCCAGTACTTC. This encodes CASSLGVGREETQYF.

The chain combines TRBV19 with TRBJ1-6; D gene unclear. Trimming cost V 2 bases and J 11 bases, with 7 bases left between them. The length of the CDR3 is 12 residues. Germline V gene sequence: CDR1 LNHDA, CDR2 SQIVND (reference sequence). In nucleotides, the CDR3 is TGTGCCAGTAGTATAATCAGGACACCCCTCCACTTT. Translation: CASSIIRTPLHF.

This chain uses TRBV7-8 with TRBJ2-5; the D call may be TRBD1 or TRBD2 (5 bases each). The germline V gene has CDR1 SGHVS and CDR2 FQNEAQ. The CDR3 has 15 amino acids. Trimming stripped 7 bases from V and 0 bases from J, with 15 bases between. The CDR3 loop reads CASTSTRGNQETQYF. The CDR3 DNA is TGTGCCAGCACCTCAACGAGGGGAAACCAAGAGACCCAGTACTTC.

The chain uses TRBV18 and TRBJ1-3; D is unclear. The V gene's germline CDR1 is KGHSH and CDR2 LQKENI. The V end was cut by 2 bases, the J end by 0 bases, with 5 bases between. The CDR3 totals 14 residues. The DNA for the CDR3 is TGTGCCAGCTCACCAGAGCCCTCTGGAAACACCATATATTTT. Translating it yields CASSPEPSGNTIYF.

Of note for this clonotype: The junction does not match germline at one end; this may be a read error. V is TRBV27 and J is TRBJ1-1; possibly TRBD1 for D (5 bases). This CDR3 has 14 residues. Per germline, CDR1 MNHEY and CDR2 SMNVEV (reference sequence). The CDR3 DNA sequence: TGTGCCAGCAGTTTATACACAAGGGGCGCTGAAGTTTTCTTT. This codes for CASSLYTRGAEVFF.

The chain joins TRBV20-1 to TRBJ1-5; D is unclear. This CDR3 is 11 amino acids long. CDR1 is DFQATT and CDR2 is SNEGSKA in the germline V gene (reference sequence). The V end lost 6 bases, the J end lost 7 bases, and 10 bases lay between the germline ends. The CDR3 reads CSAVGKQPQHF. In nucleotides, the CDR3 is TGCAGTGCAGTGGGGAAGCAGCCCCAGCATTTT.

V and J are TRBV7-8 and TRBJ1-3; D unresolved. This CDR3 is built from 16 residues. V was clipped by 1 base and J by 0 bases, with 10 bases between them. Germline V lookup: CDR1 SGHVS, CDR2 FQNEAQ. The CDR3 here is CASSLVRAPSGNTIYF. Written as DNA, the CDR3 is TGTGCCAGCAGCTTAGTGAGGGCCCCCTCTGGAAACACCATATATTTT.

This rearrangement joins TRBV6-5 to TRBJ1-1; TRBD1 is a possible D gene (5 bases). The CDR3 is 13 residues long. Germline V CDR1 and CDR2: MNHEY, SVGAGI. V shed 3 bases and J shed 4 bases, with 9 bases lying between them. This chain's CDR3 is CASSYSGTTEAFF. In DNA form, the CDR3 reads TGTGCCAGCAGTTATTCGGGGACCACTGAAGCTTTCTTT.